What follows are 18 T cell receptor beta chains derived from one specimen sequenced in a study of blood T cell repertoires in COVID-19. Data came from immunoSEQ multiplex PCR; TCRdb stores just in-frame clones and leaves some out. The sample yields 130,000 to 150,000 clones, 70% to 90% seen once. Material for sequencing was peripheral blood. These receptors all come from a human donor with acute or convalescent COVID-19. The donor label of this sample is uncertain.

The chain employs TRBV5-8 and TRBJ1-5; no clear D gene. Trimming stripped 2 bases from V and 7 bases from J, with 7 bases between. The CDR3 is 12 residues long. The germline gives CDR1 SGHTS, CDR2 YDEGEE. The CDR3 region has the DNA TGTGCCAGCAGCTTCCTATACCAGCCCCAGCATTTT. Protein: CASSFLYQPQHF.

The rearrangement uses TRBV28 and TRBJ1-2; tentatively, D is TRBD1 (5 bases). Germline loops: CDR1 MDHEN, CDR2 SYDVKM. Trimming removed 6 bases at V and 2 bases at J, with 13 bases between. The length of the CDR3 is 14 residues. The CDR3, as DNA: TGTGCCAGCAGCCCCGGGACTAAGAACTATGGCTACACCTTC. Protein sequence: CASSPGTKNYGYTF.

The chain links TRBV6-5 to TRBJ2-7, with D tentatively TRBD1 (6 bases). V lost 5 bases to trimming and J lost 7 bases, with 21 bases between them. Germline CDR1 reads MNHEY; CDR2 reads SVGAGI. This CDR3 region has 15 residues. CDR3 loop: CASSPTGSGTGEQYF. The CDR3, as DNA: TGTGCCAGCAGTCCCACAGGGTCCGGAACAGGAGAGCAGTACTTC.

This clone has only one observation. The rearrangement links TRBV6-5 to TRBJ1-2; 10 bases fit TRBD1. In germline, CDR1 is MNHEY, CDR2 SVGAGI. Unmatched junction bases numbered 4, after V lost 6 bases and J lost 6 bases. This CDR3 is 13 amino acids long. The CDR3 DNA is TGTGCCAGCAGCCTCGGGACAGGGGATGGCTACACCTTC. Translated, it gives CASSLGTGDGYTF.

The chain recombines TRBV6-5 with TRBJ1-4, with D possibly being TRBD1 (6 bases). Germline V gene data show CDR1 as MNHEY and CDR2 as SVGAGI. This CDR3 spans 14 amino acids. V was cut by 5 bases and J by 8 bases, with 15 bases left in between. The DNA of the CDR3 is TGTGCCAGCAGTCACGACAGGCGGGTCGAAAAACTGTTTTTT. Translation: CASSHDRRVEKLFF.

V gene TRBV19 combines with J gene TRBJ1-5; TRBD1 aligns across 9 bases. The CDR3 loop spans 15 amino acids. V gave up 6 bases and J gave up 7 bases; unmatched junction bases: 10. Germline V gene lookup returns CDR1 LNHDA and CDR2 SQIVND (reference sequence). The CDR3, as DNA: TGTGCCAGTAGAACCGGGACAGGGTTGAGGCAGCCCCAGCATTTT. Translated: CASRTGTGLRQPQHF.

The chain couples TRBV24-1 to TRBJ2-2, with D perhaps TRBD1 (6 bases). The CDR3 spans 16 residues. V gave up 4 bases and J gave up 5 bases, with 16 bases separating them. Germline V lookup: CDR1 KGHDR, CDR2 SFDVKD. The CDR3 loop is CATSEPGQSWTGELFF. CDR3 nucleotide sequence: TGTGCCACCAGTGAACCCGGACAGAGTTGGACCGGGGAGCTGTTTTTT.

CDR3 residues: CASSPRGLFPPYEQYF. The CDR3 DNA reads TGTGCCAGCAGTCCGAGAGGACTCTTCCCCCCCTACGAGCAGTACTTC. This rearrangement joins TRBV28 to TRBJ2-7; D perhaps matches TRBD2 (5 bases). The CDR3 contains 16 residues. Germline V gives CDR1 MDHEN, CDR2 SYDVKM. Trimming took off 5 bases at V and 2 bases at J, with 19 bases between the two ends.

The chain has TRBV10-3 and TRBJ1-2; TRBD1 might be the D (6 bases). In germline, CDR1 is ENHRY, CDR2 SYGVKD. This CDR3 is 16 amino acids long. V lost 8 bases to trimming and J lost 2 bases, with 21 bases between them. In nucleotides, the CDR3 is TGTGCCATCCTACTCCGGGACACCGGTTTCAACTATGGCTACACCTTC. Encoded protein: CAILLRDTGFNYGYTF.

The chain combines TRBV28 with TRBJ1-5; D call uncertain. The CDR3 is 15 residues long. The ends were cut back, 10 bases at V and 0 bases at J, with 16 bases in the middle. Germline V gene sequence: CDR1 MDHEN, CDR2 SYDVKM. DNA of the CDR3: TGTGCCATAGTCGGGTCACTGGATAGCAATCAGCCCCAGCATTTT. As protein: CAIVGSLDSNQPQHF.

The chain carries TRBV7-2 and TRBJ1-4; 9 bases match TRBD1. The CDR3 loop spans 17 amino acids. J was trimmed by 5 bases and V by 4 bases; bases with no gene match: 11. The germline gives CDR1 SGHTA, CDR2 FQGNSA. This CDR3 is CASSSGTGPFQNEKLFF. The CDR3 coding sequence is TGTGCCAGCAGCTCCGGGACAGGGCCCTTCCAGAATGAAAAACTGTTTTTT.

The chain employs TRBV19 and TRBJ2-5, with a weak D call TRBD1 (6 bases). This CDR3 comprises 14 residues. V lost 5 bases to trimming and J lost 1 base, with 11 bases between them. In germline, CDR1 is LNHDA, CDR2 SQIVND (reference sequence). This chain's CDR3 is CASSPRDTQETQYF. As DNA, the CDR3 is TGTGCCAGTAGTCCCCGGGACACCCAAGAGACCCAGTACTTC.

The chain carries TRBV30 and TRBJ2-7; 7 nucleotides line up with TRBD2. The CDR3 runs to 14 residues. The V gene's germline CDR1 is GTSNPN and CDR2 SVGIG (reference sequence). Trimming at V came to 5 bases and at J to 4 bases, leaving 11 bases not matched to a gene. CDR3 loop: CAWSGGLQKYEQYF. CDR3 sequence (DNA): TGTGCCTGGTCGGGAGGACTCCAAAAATACGAGCAGTACTTC.

The genes are TRBV10-1 and TRBJ2-1, with 7 bases lining up with TRBD2. The CDR3 has 15 residues. Germline CDR1 WNHNN, CDR2 SYGVQD (reference sequence). V shed 4 bases, J shed 2 bases, and the junction held 5 bases outside the gene matches. The CDR3 nucleotides read TGCGCCAGCAGTGGGACTAGGGGTCCCTACAATGAGCAGTTCTTC. This codes for CASSGTRGPYNEQFF.

The genes are TRBV6-5 and TRBJ1-2; a weak D match, TRBD1 (5 bases). The germline gives CDR1 MNHEY, CDR2 SVGAGI. The CDR3 covers 16 residues. Trimming took 2 bases from V and 0 from J, leaving 13 bases between them. The CDR3 nucleotides are TGTGCCAGCAGTTACACTTCTAGGGGCGCTAACTATGGCTACACCTTC. Translated, it gives CASSYTSRGANYGYTF.

This rearrangement joins TRBV13 to TRBJ1-1, with 7 nucleotides matching TRBD1. This CDR3 region has 16 residues. CDR1 PRHDT and CDR2 FYEKMQ come from the germline V gene (reference sequence). Trimming removed 5 bases from V and 1 base from J; junction bases left unmatched: 10. The CDR3 protein is CASSPGGTTKNTEAFF. In DNA, the CDR3 is TGTGCCAGCAGCCCAGGGGGGACGACCAAGAACACTGAAGCTTTCTTT. Full variable domain (missing parts from reference TRBV13 and TRBJ1-1): AAGVIQSPRHLIKEKRETATLKCYPIPRHDTVYWYQQGPGQDPQFLISFYEKMQSDKGSIPDRFSAQQFSDYHSELNMSSLELGDSALYFCASSPGGTTKNTEAFFGQGTRLTVV.

The V call is TRBV5-1, the J call TRBJ2-2; D not resolved. The germline V gene has CDR1 SGHRS and CDR2 YFSETQ. V lost 0 bases to trimming and J lost 6 bases, with 18 bases between them. The CDR3 spans 17 residues. The CDR3 DNA reads TGCGCCAGCAGCTTGGGCGGTTATGCCCCCTCGGCCGGGGAGCTGTTTTTT. Translated: CASSLGGYAPSAGELFF.

This chain links TRBV27 with TRBJ1-5; possible D gene TRBD1, 5 bases. Germline V CDR1 and CDR2: MNHEY, SMNVEV (reference sequence). V was clipped by 2 bases and J by 4 bases, with 6 bases between them. The CDR3 sequence is 13 residues long. DNA of the CDR3: TGTGCCAGCAGTTTAAAGGGGAATCAGCCCCAGCATTTT. As protein: CASSLKGNQPQHF.